This entry lists 24 T cell receptor beta chains sequenced from one sample in a study of blood T cell repertoires in COVID-19. Some clones are missing from TCRdb's copy, which holds only in-frame ones; the method was immunoSEQ multiplex PCR. Of 180,000 or so clones in the sample, 80% are singletons; the top ten hold about an eighth. Sequencing input: PBMCs or T cells enriched from blood (not recorded which). The receptors here all came from a man aged 55 to 69 who had been exposed to COVID-19.

V gene TRBV6-5 combines with J gene TRBJ2-7, with TRBD2 as a possible D gene (6 bases). Trimming took off 6 bases at V and 6 bases at J, with 15 bases between the two ends. Germline V CDR1 and CDR2: MNHEY, SVGAGI. The CDR3 sequence is 13 residues long. CDR3 region: CASRGGGSPEQYF. CDR3 sequence (DNA): TGTGCCAGCAGGGGCGGAGGGTCCCCCGAGCAGTACTTC.

The chain combines TRBV5-1 with TRBJ2-3; TRBD1 matches at 8 bases. Losses at the gene ends were 6 bases for V and 3 bases for J; bases not matched to a gene: 6. Per the germline V gene, CDR1 is SGHRS and CDR2 is YFSETQ. The CDR3 runs to 14 residues. The CDR3: CASTRQGTTDTQYF. For the CDR3, the DNA is TGCGCCAGCACCCGACAGGGGACGACAGATACGCAGTATTTT.

The chain links TRBV6-2 or TRBV6-3 to TRBJ1-2; 9 bases are a match to TRBD1. This CDR3 spans 16 amino acids. J gave up 5 bases and V 0 bases, and 7 bases lay outside the gene matches. The germline CDR1 and CDR2 sequences are MNHEY and SVGEGT. This CDR3 is CASSYSGSGQGYGYTF. Written as DNA, the CDR3 is TGTGCCAGCAGTTACTCGGGTTCGGGACAGGGATATGGCTACACCTTC.

The chain combines TRBV11-2 with TRBJ1-1; 8 bases are a match to TRBD1. The J segment lost 6 bases and the V segment lost 4 bases, leaving 7 bases of the junction unmatched. Germline V gene data show CDR1 as SGHAT and CDR2 as FQNNGV. The CDR3 spans 14 residues. Here the CDR3 DNA reads TGTGCCAGCAGCTCTTCGACAGGGGTGGCTGAAGCTTTCTTT. This translates into CASSSSTGVAEAFF.

This clone has more than one count but fewer than ten. The V gene is TRBV2, the J gene TRBJ1-1; 7 nucleotides align to TRBD1. CDR1 and CDR2 (germline): SNHLY, FYNNEI. The CDR3 sequence is 15 residues long. V trimming: 6 bases; J trimming: 3 bases; junction bases outside the gene matches: 10. This chain's CDR3 is CASRRQGRGDTEAFF. In nucleotides, the CDR3 is TGTGCCAGCAGAAGACAGGGAAGGGGGGACACTGAAGCTTTCTTT.

The chain carries TRBV29-1 and TRBJ2-3; no clear D. This CDR3 has 15 residues. The V gene lost 6 bases and the J gene lost 2 bases, with 18 bases spanning the gap. Germline-derived CDR1 and CDR2 are SQVTM and ANQGSEA. In DNA form, the CDR3 reads TGCAGCGTCCCAAAACCCGACAAGGACACAGATACGCAGTATTTT. As protein: CSVPKPDKDTDTQYF.

The chain has TRBV9 and TRBJ2-5, with a possible D match to TRBD2 (6 bases). This CDR3 comprises 15 residues. Trimming took 0 bases from V and 4 from J, leaving 13 bases between them. The germline gives CDR1 SGDLS, CDR2 YYNGEE. In DNA form, the CDR3 reads TGTGCCAGCAGCGTAGCTCCTGGAGGGCCAGAGACCCAGTACTTC. Protein product: CASSVAPGGPETQYF.

The rearrangement links TRBV6-1 to TRBJ1-5, with a weak D call TRBD1 (6 bases). This CDR3 region has 18 residues. CDR1 MNHNS and CDR2 SASEGT come from the germline V gene. The V gene lost 0 bases and the J gene lost 3 bases, with 18 bases spanning the gap. The CDR3 is CASSEAMDRNRANQPQHF. The CDR3 coding sequence is TGTGCCAGCAGTGAAGCAATGGATCGGAACAGGGCCAATCAGCCCCAGCATTTT.

The genes are TRBV7-3 and TRBJ1-2, with D perhaps TRBD1 (5 bases). The CDR3 has 14 amino acids. The germline gives CDR1 SGHTA, CDR2 FQGTGA. V lost 5 bases, J lost 0 bases, and 10 bases lay in between. The CDR3 DNA reads TGTGCCAGCAGCCCAACAGGACCTAACTATGGCTACACCTTC. Translation: CASSPTGPNYGYTF.

The table lists this clone with a count of one. V usage is TRBV28 and J usage is TRBJ1-5; TRBD1 agrees at 12 bases. This CDR3 has 18 amino acids. The J segment lost 0 bases and the V segment lost 3 bases, leaving 6 bases of the junction unmatched. Germline V gene sequence: CDR1 MDHEN, CDR2 SYDVKM. CDR3 protein: CASSFRDRGLYSNQPQHF. CDR3 coding DNA: TGTGCCAGCAGTTTCCGGGACAGGGGGCTTTATAGCAATCAGCCCCAGCATTTT.

V gene TRBV28 combines with J gene TRBJ2-7, with TRBD1 matching over 10 bases. CDR1 is MDHEN and CDR2 is SYDVKM in the germline V gene. V lost 2 bases, J lost 4 bases, and 5 bases stayed unmatched. The CDR3 loop spans 15 amino acids. The CDR3 spells CASSLDRGPRYEQYF. CDR3 DNA sequence: TGTGCCAGCAGTTTAGACAGGGGGCCACGGTACGAGCAGTACTTC.

This chain joins TRBV11-2 and TRBJ1-2, with 7 bases fitting TRBD1. CDR1 and CDR2 from the germline V gene are SGHAT and FQNNGV. The V gene end was trimmed by 5 bases and the J gene end by 8 bases; junction bases not matched to a gene: 17. The CDR3 spans 16 residues. CDR3 protein: CASSPILGTARWGYTF. CDR3 DNA sequence: TGTGCCAGCAGCCCCATTCTCGGGACAGCCCGTTGGGGCTACACCTTC.

V gene TRBV9 combines with J gene TRBJ1-1; TRBD1 aligns across 8 bases. The CDR3 is 15 amino acids. Trimming took 2 bases from V and 1 from J; bases not matched to a gene: 4. Per germline, CDR1 SGDLS and CDR2 YYNGEE. Here the CDR3 DNA reads TGTGCCAGCAGCGTCTTACAGGGGGGGAACACTGAAGCTTTCTTT. Translating it yields CASSVLQGGNTEAFF.

V is TRBV5-6 and J is TRBJ2-4, with TRBD2 matching over 14 bases. Germline loops: CDR1 SGHDT, CDR2 YYEEEE. The CDR3 extends over 18 amino acids. Losses at the gene ends were 3 bases for V and 7 bases for J; bases not matched to a gene: 12. The CDR3 DNA follows: TGTGCCAGCAGCTCCGGACAGACACGACTAGCGGGAGGGAACATTCAGTACTTC. This sequence encodes CASSSGQTRLAGGNIQYF. The variable domain in full, with the rest retrieved from reference TRBV5-6 and TRBJ2-4, is DAGVTQSPTHLIKTRGQQVTLRCSPKSGHDTVSWYQQALGQGPQFIFQYYEEEERQRGNFPDRFSGHQFPNYSSELNVNALLLGDSALYLCASSSGQTRLAGGNIQYFGAGTRLSVL.

This chain uses TRBV19 with TRBJ2-7; 11 bases are shared with TRBD2. The V and J ends lost 3 bases and 3 bases, in that order; junction bases with no gene match: 4. This CDR3 spans 15 amino acids. Germline loops: CDR1 LNHDA, CDR2 SQIVND (reference sequence). The CDR3 loop reads CASSITSGSLYEQYF. For the CDR3, the DNA is TGTGCCAGTAGTATTACTAGCGGGAGTCTCTACGAGCAGTACTTC.

This chain uses TRBV5-6 with TRBJ2-7; the match to TRBD1 covers 12 bases. V lost 2 bases and J lost 5; bases outside the gene matches: 5. The CDR3 is made up of 15 amino acids. Germline V gives CDR1 SGHDT, CDR2 YYEEEE. CDR3 nucleotide sequence: TGTGCCAGCAGCTTCCTCGGGACAGGGGGCAACGAGCAGTACTTC. Protein product: CASSFLGTGGNEQYF.

A few counts support this clone. The DNA for the CDR3 is TGTGCCAGCAGCTCATCAAGGGGACAGCAAAATGAAAAACTGTTTTTT. Amino acid sequence: CASSSSRGQQNEKLFF. V gene TRBV7-8 combines with J gene TRBJ1-4; 7 bases are shared with TRBD1. The ends lost 4 bases at V and 5 bases at J; junction bases unmatched: 10. The germline CDR1 and CDR2 sequences are SGHVS and FQNEAQ. CDR3 length equals 16 residues.

V is TRBV19 and J is TRBJ2-3; 8 positions match TRBD1. The length of the CDR3 is 17 residues. The junction had 14 bases not matched to a gene; V was cut back by 6 bases and J by 3 bases. Germline assignment: CDR1 LNHDA and CDR2 SQIVND (reference sequence). For the CDR3, the DNA is TGTGCCAGTAGCTCCCGGGAACAGGGGGGCTGGACAGATACGCAGTATTTT. It yields the protein CASSSREQGGWTDTQYF.

The chain recombines TRBV6-5 with TRBJ2-1; D might be TRBD1 (5 bases). The CDR3 has 15 residues. The V gene's germline CDR1 is MNHEY and CDR2 SVGAGI. Trimming took off 6 bases at V and 5 bases at J, with 17 bases between the two ends. CDR3 nucleotide sequence: TGTGCCAGCAGGGAGACAATCAGGGCCAACAATGAGCAGTTCTTC. Translation: CASRETIRANNEQFF.

The chain is built from TRBV19 and TRBJ1-2; D might be TRBD1 (5 bases). V was pared by 6 bases and J by 1 base, with 9 bases between. Germline CDR1 reads LNHDA; CDR2 reads SQIVND (reference sequence). This CDR3 has 13 amino acids. CDR3 nucleotide sequence: TGTGCCAGTAGCATCAGGGATAACTATGGCTACACCTTC. This translates into CASSIRDNYGYTF.

The V and J genes are TRBV6-2 or TRBV6-3 and TRBJ1-2; weak D call: TRBD1 (5 bases). Per germline, CDR1 MNHEY and CDR2 SVGEGT. V lost 6 bases and J lost 4, with 15 bases in between. CDR3 length equals 14 residues. Here the CDR3 reads CASSRSQERYGYTF. CDR3 coding DNA: TGTGCCAGCAGCCGATCACAGGAGCGCTATGGCTACACCTTC.

This clone was counted only a few times. This chain connects TRBV7-8 to TRBJ2-7; TRBD1 matches 12 bases. Trimming took 1 base from V and 6 from J; bases not matched to a gene: 7. The V gene's germline CDR1 is SGHVS and CDR2 FQNEAQ. This CDR3 comprises 16 residues. CDR3 DNA: TGTGCCAGCAGCTTAGTAGCCGGGACAGGGGGCGGCGAGCAGTACTTC. Amino acid sequence: CASSLVAGTGGGEQYF.

With regard to this clone: The same CDR3 can be traced to other DNA sequences in this sample. The genes are TRBV27 and TRBJ1-5; perhaps TRBD1 as D (5 bases). Germline CDR1 is MNHEY and CDR2 is SMNVEV (reference sequence). Trimming left V 2 bases short and J 4 bases short, with 9 bases between. CDR3 length: 14 residues. The CDR3 DNA sequence: TGTGCCAGCAGTTTACAGGGACTTAATCAGCCCCAGCATTTT. Its protein is CASSLQGLNQPQHF.

This chain connects TRBV19 to TRBJ1-2; no firm D call. Germline V gene lookup returns CDR1 LNHDA and CDR2 SQIVND (reference sequence). V gave up 3 bases and J gave up 14 bases, with 19 bases separating them. This CDR3 contains 13 residues. The CDR3 reads CASSIPMQVLKTF. The CDR3 bases are TGTGCCAGTAGTATTCCCATGCAGGTTCTGAAAACCTTC.